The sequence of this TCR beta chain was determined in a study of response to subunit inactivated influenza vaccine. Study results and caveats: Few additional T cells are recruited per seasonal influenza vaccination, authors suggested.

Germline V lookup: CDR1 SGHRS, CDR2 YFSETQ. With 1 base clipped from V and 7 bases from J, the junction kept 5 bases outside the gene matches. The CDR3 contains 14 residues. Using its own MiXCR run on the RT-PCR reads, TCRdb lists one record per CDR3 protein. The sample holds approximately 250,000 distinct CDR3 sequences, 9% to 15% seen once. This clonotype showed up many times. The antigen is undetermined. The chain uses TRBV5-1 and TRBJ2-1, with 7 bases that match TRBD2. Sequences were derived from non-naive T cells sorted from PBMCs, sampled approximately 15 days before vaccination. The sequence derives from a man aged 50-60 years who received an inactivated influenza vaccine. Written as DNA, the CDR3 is TGCGCCAGCAGCTTGTATTGGGGGGGGAATGAGCAGTTCTTC. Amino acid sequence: CASSLYWGGNEQFF.